The 10 T cell receptor beta chains given below trace back to one sample, sequenced in a study of glioma-infiltrating T cells after dendritic cell vaccination (dated by TCRdb to the mid-2010s). The library came from the immunoSEQ multiplex PCR assay. Held by TCRdb, this immuneACCESS table contains in-frame sequences only and omits some clones. Under half of the omission traces to an unresolved V gene where checked; the cause of the rest is unknown. Recorded for this sample are 95,000 to 110,000 clones; around 81% of them occurred a single time. The ten largest clones capture approximately 12% of the sample. The sample was blood, taken before dendritic cell vaccination. The receptors were sampled from a human donor with glioblastoma.

This rearrangement joins TRBV27 to TRBJ1-1, with a possible D match to TRBD1 (5 bases). The CDR3 is 14 amino acids. Germline V lookup: CDR1 MNHEY, CDR2 SMNVEV (reference sequence). V gave up 6 bases and J gave up 3 bases, with 14 bases separating them. The CDR3 sequence is CASRPTAGDTEAFF. The DNA of the CDR3 is TGTGCCAGCAGACCGACGGCGGGGGACACTGAAGCTTTCTTT.

The rearrangement links TRBV28 to TRBJ2-1, with TRBD1 identical over 8 bases. Germline V gene data show CDR1 as MDHEN and CDR2 as SYDVKM. Germline trimming cut 6 bases from V and 5 bases from J; bases unmatched to any gene: 9. The CDR3 has 15 amino acids. This CDR3 reads CASSRGQGSDNEQFF. The CDR3 DNA sequence: TGTGCCAGCAGCCGCGGACAGGGTTCTGACAATGAGCAGTTCTTC.

The chain recombines TRBV7-9 with TRBJ1-1; D is uncertain. The CDR3 runs 11 residues. CDR1 and CDR2 (germline): SEHNR, FQNEAQ (reference sequence). V was pared by 7 bases and J by 5 bases, with 8 bases between. This CDR3 reads CASTPRTEAFF. DNA for the CDR3: TGTGCCAGCACCCCTAGAACTGAAGCTTTCTTT.

V is TRBV10-3 and J is TRBJ2-1; 8 bases are shared with TRBD2. The CDR3 is made up of 15 amino acids. CDR1 is ENHRY, CDR2 SYGVKD, per germline. Unmatched junction bases numbered 9, after V lost 2 bases and J lost 9 bases. Written as DNA, the CDR3 is TGTGCCATCAGTGAGGCCCCGGGACTAGAAGCTGAGCAGTTCTTC. Residues: CAISEAPGLEAEQFF.

This clone was recorded many times. Different DNA sequences within this sample yield the same CDR3. The CDR3 sequence: CASSQDLADTQYF. The CDR3 DNA follows: TGTGCCAGCAGCCAAGATCTCGCAGATACGCAGTATTTT. The genes are TRBV14 and TRBJ2-3, with D unclear. Germline lookup yields CDR1 SGHDN and CDR2 FVKESK. This CDR3 region has 13 residues. V was shortened by 0 bases and J by 4 bases, with 5 bases between the two germline ends.

This clone was seen once. The rearrangement uses TRBV5-6 and TRBJ1-4, with 8 bases matching TRBD1. Germline V lookup: CDR1 SGHDT, CDR2 YYEEEE. V lost 4 bases and J lost 7; bases outside the gene matches: 6. CDR3 length equals 14 residues. DNA of the CDR3: TGTGCCAGCAGCCTAGGACAGGGAAGTGAAAAACTGTTTTTT. Protein product: CASSLGQGSEKLFF. Based on the CDR3 plus reference TRBV5-6 and TRBJ1-4, the full variable domain is DAGVTQSPTHLIKTRGQQVTLRCSPKSGHDTVSWYQQALGQGPQFIFQYYEEEERQRGNFPDRFSGHQFPNYSSELNVNALLLGDSALYLCASSLGQGSEKLFFGSGTQLSVL.

V gene TRBV5-4 combines with J gene TRBJ2-5; D unclear. Trimming took off 7 bases at V and 0 bases at J, with 7 bases between the two ends. CDR3 length equals 12 residues. Germline V gives CDR1 SGHNT, CDR2 YYREEE (reference sequence). CDR3 nucleotides: TGTGCCAGCTATCGCGACCAAGAGACCCAGTACTTC. Translating it yields CASYRDQETQYF.

The chain combines TRBV7-6 with TRBJ1-2; no firm D call. The CDR3 is 14 residues long. The V end was cut by 2 bases, the J end by 2 bases, with 9 bases between. CDR1 is SGHVS, CDR2 FNYEAQ, per germline. The CDR3, as DNA: TGTGCCAGCAGCTTAAGTGGCACGAACTATGGCTACACCTTC. It specifies CASSLSGTNYGYTF. Using reference TRBV7-6 and TRBJ1-2 for the parts outside the CDR3, the full variable domain is GAGVSQSPRYKVTKRGQDVALRCDPISGHVSLYWYRQALGQGPEFLTYFNYEAQQDKSGLPNDRFSAERPEGSISTLTIQRTEQRDSAMYRCASSLSGTNYGYTFGSGTRLTVV.

The CDR3 here is CASSEENRELSNQPQHF. CDR3 in DNA: TGTGCCAGCAGTGAAGAAAACAGGGAGTTGAGCAATCAGCCCCAGCATTTT. The V gene is TRBV6-1, the J gene TRBJ1-5; a possible D gene is TRBD1 (6 bases). CDR1 is MNHNS and CDR2 is SASEGT in the germline V gene. Trimming removed 1 base from V and 1 base from J, with 14 bases in between. The CDR3 is 17 residues long.

This rearrangement joins TRBV4-1 to TRBJ2-1; 8 bases are a match to TRBD2. The CDR3 length is 19 residues. CDR1 is MGHRA, CDR2 YSYEKL, per germline. V trimming: 3 bases; J trimming: 0 bases; junction bases outside the gene matches: 13. The CDR3 here is CASSHPSGPGAPSYNEQFF. CDR3 in DNA: TGCGCCAGCAGCCATCCTAGCGGGCCGGGGGCCCCCTCCTACAATGAGCAGTTCTTC.